The clone carrying this TCR beta chain appeared many times. Its target is not known. After removal of 5 bases from V and 0 bases from J, the junction contained 9 bases not matched to a gene. This CDR3 spans 16 amino acids. Germline V gene lookup returns CDR1 SGHRS and CDR2 YFSETQ. Individual cDNA molecules carried attached unique molecular identifiers. TCRdb redid the calling of the 5' RACE reads with MiXCR, one entry per CDR3 protein. The table lists some 22,000 distinct CDR3 sequences, under 4.5% of them singletons, with more than 1.1% in the top ten. This record comes from a study of early T cells in non-severe SARS-CoV-2 infection. In the study overall: Sequenced material consisted of bulk RNA (from unsorted whole blood), and chains were unpaired. General study points: Private and CD4 specificities were missed by VDJdb matching, skewed to anti-spike CD8.

This chain uses TRBV5-1 with TRBJ2-3; 7 nucleotides line up with TRBD2. Sequencing was done on a sample of whole blood. This receptor was taken from an adult who was a healthcare worker with PCR-confirmed SARS-CoV-2 infection or an uninfected control (not recorded which). CDR3 amino acids: CASSITLGGSTDTQYF. CDR3 nucleotide sequence: TGCGCCAGCAGTATCACATTGGGAGGGAGCACAGATACGCAGTATTTT.